The clone carrying this T cell receptor (beta chain) has ten or more counts. This entry is derived from a study of T-cell reconstitution after alpha-beta-depleted transplantation in children. The CDR3 loop spans 14 amino acids. Germline V gene sequence: CDR1 KGHDR, CDR2 SFDVKD. V was cut by 0 bases and J by 4 bases, with 8 bases left in between. Molecular barcoding with unique molecular identifiers was used for the TCRbeta library. MiXCR, run by TCRdb on the PCR reads, gives a single entry per CDR3 protein. The table includes 230,000 or so distinct CDR3 sequences, 9.7% detected once. This specimen consisted of PBMCs from the stem cell graft donor, obtained from the stem cell graft. The J gene is TRBJ1-2, the V gene TRBV24-1; the D gene is possibly TRBD1 (5 bases). The clonotype originates from a human donor who donated a stem cell graft to a child with SCID. Written as DNA, the CDR3 is TGTGCCACCAGTGATTTGGACAGATCCTATGGCTACACCTTC. Its translation: CATSDLDRSYGYTF.